This TCR beta chain was sequenced in a study of blood T cell repertoires in COVID-19. Overall study: Samples came from the United States, Italy and Spain, spanning acute and convalescent COVID-19.

Recruits, aged roughly 18 to 100 years, lived in 24 US areas. CDR3 length equals 13 residues. The V end was cut by 0 bases, the J end by 6 bases, with 11 bases between. Per the germline V gene, CDR1 is SQVTM and CDR2 is ANQGSEA. Sequencing was performed with immunoSEQ multiplex PCR; in TCRdb, only in-frame clones are kept and a portion is missing. The sample lists just over 300,000 clones; 89% were seen once. The chain links TRBV29-1 to TRBJ1-1, with D possibly matching TRBD1 (6 bases). The sequenced material came from PBMCs or T cells enriched from blood (not recorded which). The sequence came from a woman between 40 and 55 years old who had recovered from COVID-19. CDR3 bases: TGCAGCGTTGAAGAGACATCAGGGGCTGAAGCTTTCTTT. As protein: CSVEETSGAEAFF. The full variable domain, in which reference TRBV29-1 and TRBJ1-1 provide the parts outside the CDR3, is SAVISQKPSRDICQRGTSLTIQCQVDSQVTMMFWYRQQPGQSLTLIATANQGSEATYESGFVIDKFPISRPNLTFSTLTVSNMSPEDSSIYLCSVEETSGAEAFFGQGTRLTVV.